This is a list of T cell receptor beta chains from one sample in a study of cytomegalovirus exposure and HLA in healthy donors. Measured with immunoSEQ multiplex PCR; TCRdb has only the in-frame clones, and not every one. The sample holds 130,000 or so clones, approximately 74% seen once. The specimen sequenced was PBMCs. The receptors were gathered from a male donor in good health and CMV-seronegative. Each CDR3 is given with its conserved first and last residue. D genes are given only for firm matches. Clone size, where shown, is once, few, many, or a class for clones that have expanded.

j_gene,abundance,d_gene,v_gene,CDR3nt,CDR3aa
TRBJ2-7,NA,NA,TRBV29-1,TGCAGCGTTGAAGAGGGAGGGGGTTACGAGCAGTACTTC,CSVEEGGGYEQYF
TRBJ1-2,NA,NA,TRBV5-6,TGTGCCAGCAGCTTGGTTGGCACAGGGTTGTTCGACTATGGCTACACCTTC,CASSLVGTGLFDYGYTF
TRBJ2-3,once,TRBD2,TRBV5-6,TGTGCCAGCAGGAGTCTAGCGGGAGGGCCCATGGATACGCAGTATTTT,CASRSLAGGPMDTQYF
TRBJ1-2,NA,NA,TRBV28,TGTGCCAGCAGGGGTTCCCCAGCAGGATTGGGCTACACCTTC,CASRGSPAGLGYTF
TRBJ2-2,few,TRBD1,TRBV5-6,TGTGCCAGCAGCTCGGGGACAGTCGATGTCACCGGGGAGCTGTTTTTT,CASSSGTVDVTGELFF
TRBJ2-5,NA,NA,TRBV5-4,TGTGCCAGCAGCCCCCCAGGGCTTCAAGAGACCCAGTACTTC,CASSPPGLQETQYF
TRBJ2-5,NA,TRBD2,TRBV30,TGTGCCTGGAGGGCTAGCGGGGGTAAAGAGACCCAGTACTTC,CAWRASGGKETQYF
TRBJ1-3,few,NA,TRBV5-4,TGTGCCAGCAGCCGACAGGAGCGAAACACCATATATTTT,CASSRQERNTIYF
TRBJ2-7,NA,NA,TRBV28,TGTGCCAGCGTTGGAAGGGGCCCTGCCGAGCAGTACTTC,CASVGRGPAEQYF
TRBJ1-1,NA,NA,TRBV6-5,TGTGCCAGCAGTTACTCGAGCGGGAAGGACACTGAAGCTTTCTTT,CASSYSSGKDTEAFF
TRBJ2-1,NA,NA,TRBV5-1,TGCGCCAGCAGCTTGTACTCAGGGGCTCTCAATGAGCAGTTCTTC,CASSLYSGALNEQFF
TRBJ2-1,few,NA,TRBV7-9,TGTTCCAGCAGCTTCGTGCGCGGTGAGCAGTTCTTC,CSSSFVRGEQFF
TRBJ2-3,NA,TRBD2,TRBV7-2,TGTGCCAGCAGCTTAGAGTTGCGGGGGGGCACAGATACGCAGTATTTT,CASSLELRGGTDTQYF
TRBJ1-5,NA,TRBD1,TRBV4-3,TGCGCCAGCAGCCGCGACAGGGGGTTTCAACCCCAGCATTTT,CASSRDRGFQPQHF
TRBJ1-2,NA,TRBD1,TRBV6-6,TGTGCCAGCCGCACGGGACAGCTTTACTATGGCTACACCTTC,CASRTGQLYYGYTF
TRBJ1-2,few,NA,TRBV18,TGTGCCAGCTCACTGGGACTTCTTCCTAACTATGGCTACACCTTC,CASSLGLLPNYGYTF
TRBJ2-3,once,NA,TRBV11-2,TGTGCCAGCACCTCATGGTGGGGAGTCACAGATACGCAGTATTTT,CASTSWWGVTDTQYF
TRBJ1-2,NA,TRBD1,TRBV19,TGTGCCAGTAGCGACGCCAGGGGGCTCGCCTATGGCTACACCTTC,CASSDARGLAYGYTF
TRBJ1-1,NA,NA,TRBV6-1,TGTGCCAGCAGCCCTGGACAGTGGAACACTGAAGCTTTCTTT,CASSPGQWNTEAFF
TRBJ1-1,once,NA,TRBV30,TGTGCCTCCAGGGGATTCGGAAACACTGAAGCTTTCTTT,CASRGFGNTEAFF
TRBJ1-3,NA,NA,TRBV30,TGTGCCTGGACCGGGGGAAACACCATATATTTT,CAWTGGNTIYF
TRBJ1-5,NA,NA,TRBV28,TGTGCCAGCAGTTCCCTCAGGGTTTTAACTCAGCCCCAGCATTTT,CASSSLRVLTQPQHF
TRBJ2-7,NA,NA,TRBV15,TGTGCCACCGGGGAGAGGAGGGACCGCTCCTACGAGCAGTACTTC,CATGERRDRSYEQYF
TRBJ2-2,NA,TRBD1,TRBV5-6,TGTGCCAGCAGGCCCGGGACAGGGACCGGGGAGCTGTTTTTT,CASRPGTGTGELFF
TRBJ1-2,NA,TRBD1,TRBV5-4,TGTGCCAGCAGCCTAGGCCTCGGACAGGGGTACTATGGCTACACCTTC,CASSLGLGQGYYGYTF
TRBJ1-2,NA,NA,TRBV7-9,TGTGCCAGCAGCTTGACTCGGGGGGGAGTTTCCTATGGCTACACCTTC,CASSLTRGGVSYGYTF
TRBJ1-1,NA,NA,TRBV6-5,TGTGCCAGCAGTTACACCGATGCGCGGAGTGAAGCTTTCTTT,CASSYTDARSEAFF
TRBJ1-1,NA,TRBD1,TRBV27,TGTGCCAGCAGTAGGGGACAGACCTTCGGAGAAGCTTTCTTT,CASSRGQTFGEAFF
TRBJ2-1,NA,NA,TRBV9,TGTGCCAGCAGCGTAGCTGGCAGTGAGCAGTTCTTC,CASSVAGSEQFF
TRBJ2-4,once,TRBD2,TRBV7-2,TGTGCCAGCAGCGCCTTAAGCGGGGGGCCCGAACAGTACTTC,CASSALSGGPEQYF
TRBJ1-6,NA,NA,TRBV27,TGTGCCAGCAAAACCGTGGCAGGTCAAAATTCACCCCTCCACTTT,CASKTVAGQNSPLHF
TRBJ2-1,NA,NA,TRBV7-8,TGTGCCAGCAGCTTAGGGGGGGATAGAGAGCAGTTCTTC,CASSLGGDREQFF
TRBJ2-7,NA,NA,TRBV28,TGTGCCAGCAGGTCACAGGGGACCGGGAGCTACGAGCAGTACTTC,CASRSQGTGSYEQYF
TRBJ1-6,NA,TRBD1,TRBV4-3,TGCGCCAGCAGCCAACCCCCCGGGACAGGGAAACCCCTCCACTTT,CASSQPPGTGKPLHF
TRBJ1-1,few,NA,TRBV9,TGTGCCAGCAGCGGCTACTCTGGGGGGACTGAAGCTTTCTTT,CASSGYSGGTEAFF
TRBJ2-1,NA,NA,TRBV6-5,TGTGCCAGCAGTTACGAGGGAAACTCCTACAATGAGCAGTTCTTC,CASSYEGNSYNEQFF
TRBJ2-7,few,NA,TRBV6-1,TGTGCCAGCACCGAATTCGGGGGACAGTACGAGCAGTACTTC,CASTEFGGQYEQYF
TRBJ1-2,NA,TRBD1,TRBV30,TGTGCCTGGAGTGGGGGGACAGGGAGTGGTGGCTACACCTTC,CAWSGGTGSGGYTF
TRBJ2-1,NA,NA,TRBV25-1,TGTGCCAGCAGTTCTCTTCTAGCGCCCTCCTACAATGAGCAGTTCTTC,CASSSLLAPSYNEQFF
TRBJ1-4,NA,NA,TRBV19,TGTGCCACCCGGGGGGGATGGGATGAAAAACTGTTTTTT,CATRGGWDEKLFF
TRBJ2-1,NA,TRBD1,TRBV30,TGTGCCTGGGGACAGGGGGCAACCTACAATGAGCAGTTCTTC,CAWGQGATYNEQFF
TRBJ2-1,NA,TRBD2,TRBV11-2,TGTGCCAGCAGGCTACTTCGTGGTCTAGCGGATTCCTACAATGAGCAGTTCTTC,CASRLLRGLADSYNEQFF
TRBJ2-2,NA,TRBD1,TRBV7-6,TGTGCCAGCAGCTTTCAGATCAGGGGGCTGGTCACCGGGGAGCTGTTTTTT,CASSFQIRGLVTGELFF
TRBJ2-3,once,NA,TRBV2,TGTGCCAGCAGTGCCGAAGACTCGCACACAGATACGCAGTATTTT,CASSAEDSHTDTQYF
TRBJ1-2,NA,NA,TRBV5-1,TGCGCCAGCAGCTTAACAGGGTTCGGGGGCTACACCTTC,CASSLTGFGGYTF
TRBJ2-1,NA,TRBD2,TRBV9,TGTGCCAGCAGCGCCCTCAGCGGGGTCTCCTACAATGAGCAGTTCTTC,CASSALSGVSYNEQFF
TRBJ1-2,NA,NA,TRBV5-4,TGTGCCAGCAGCTTGTCCGCAGGGGAAAACTATGGCTACACCTTC,CASSLSAGENYGYTF
TRBJ1-2,NA,NA,TRBV28,TGTGCCAGTAGAGGCGGACAGTCCTTAAACTATGGCTACACCTTC,CASRGGQSLNYGYTF
TRBJ1-5,NA,TRBD1,TRBV27,TGTGCCAGCAGTACGTTCGGACAGGGTAAGGGGCAGCCCCAGCATTTT,CASSTFGQGKGQPQHF
TRBJ1-2,NA,NA,TRBV7-6,TGTGCCAGCAGCTTTACAGGGTGGGACGGCTACACCTTC,CASSFTGWDGYTF
TRBJ1-1,few,NA,TRBV11-2,TGTGCCAGCAGCTTACCCTTGGGTAGGTCTAGAGCTGAAGCTTTCTTT,CASSLPLGRSRAEAFF
TRBJ2-3,few,NA,TRBV27,TGTGCCAGCAGTTTGTATGGCAGAACCTCGGGGGATACGCAGTATTTT,CASSLYGRTSGDTQYF
TRBJ1-5,NA,TRBD1,TRBV7-8,TGTGCCAGCAGCCCAAACTACAGGGGTGAGAGCAATCAGCCCCAGCATTTT,CASSPNYRGESNQPQHF
TRBJ1-2,NA,NA,TRBV11-2,TGTGCCAGCAGAATTGATCTGCGGGGTGGCTACACCTTC,CASRIDLRGGYTF
TRBJ1-2,NA,NA,TRBV7-9,TGTGCCAGCAGCTTAGAACAGGGAATGTTGGATGGCTACACCTTC,CASSLEQGMLDGYTF
TRBJ2-2,NA,TRBD1,TRBV7-7,TGTGCTAGCAGCCCAGGGACAGCGACCGGGGAGCTGTTTTTT,CASSPGTATGELFF
TRBJ2-5,NA,TRBD1,TRBV28,TGTGCCAGCAGTGGGGTGGGGACAGCACAAGAGACCCAGTACTTC,CASSGVGTAQETQYF
TRBJ1-1,NA,NA,TRBV15,TGTGCCACCAGCAGAGGCGGAGAACTGAACACTGAAGCTTTCTTT,CATSRGGELNTEAFF
TRBJ2-1,NA,TRBD2,TRBV4-1,TGCGCCAGCAGCCCCCTCAGTGGGCTAGCGGGAGGTGAGCAGTTCTTC,CASSPLSGLAGGEQFF